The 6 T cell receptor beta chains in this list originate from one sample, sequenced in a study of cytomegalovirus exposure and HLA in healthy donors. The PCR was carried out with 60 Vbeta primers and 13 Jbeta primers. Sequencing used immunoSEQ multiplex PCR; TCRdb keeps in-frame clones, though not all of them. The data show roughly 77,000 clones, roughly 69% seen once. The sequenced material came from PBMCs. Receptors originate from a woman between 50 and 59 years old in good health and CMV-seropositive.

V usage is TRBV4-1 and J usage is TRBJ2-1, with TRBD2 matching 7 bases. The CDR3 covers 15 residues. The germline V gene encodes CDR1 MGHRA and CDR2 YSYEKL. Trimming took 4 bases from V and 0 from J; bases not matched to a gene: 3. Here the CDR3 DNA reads TGCGCCAGCAGCCTGGGGGAGGGCTCCTACAATGAGCAGTTCTTC. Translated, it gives CASSLGEGSYNEQFF.

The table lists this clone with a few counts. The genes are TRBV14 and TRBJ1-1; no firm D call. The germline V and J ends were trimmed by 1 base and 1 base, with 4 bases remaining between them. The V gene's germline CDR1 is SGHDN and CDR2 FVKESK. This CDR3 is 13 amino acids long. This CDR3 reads CASSQGGNTEAFF. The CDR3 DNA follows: TGTGCCAGCAGCCAAGGCGGGAACACTGAAGCTTTCTTT.

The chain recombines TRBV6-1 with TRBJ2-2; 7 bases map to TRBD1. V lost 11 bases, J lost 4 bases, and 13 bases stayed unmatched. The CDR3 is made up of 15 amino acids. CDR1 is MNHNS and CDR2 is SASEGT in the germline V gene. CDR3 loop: CAAQQGSFLTGELFF. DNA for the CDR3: TGTGCCGCACAACAGGGGTCATTCCTCACCGGGGAGCTGTTTTTT.

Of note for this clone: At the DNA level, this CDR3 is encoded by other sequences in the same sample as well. CDR3: CASTQPGDGNTIYF. Written as DNA, the CDR3 is TGTGCCAGCACCCAACCGGGGGATGGAAACACCATATATTTT. The genes are TRBV6-6 and TRBJ1-3, with D perhaps matching TRBD1 (5 bases). Germline-derived CDR1 and CDR2 are MNHNY and SVGAGI (reference sequence). The CDR3 spans 14 residues. V was clipped by 7 bases and J by 3 bases, with 13 bases between them.

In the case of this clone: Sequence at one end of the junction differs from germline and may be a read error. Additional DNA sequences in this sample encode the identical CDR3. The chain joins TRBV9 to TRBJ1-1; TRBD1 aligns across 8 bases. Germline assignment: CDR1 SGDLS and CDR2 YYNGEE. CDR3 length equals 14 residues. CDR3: CASGRQGLNTEAFF. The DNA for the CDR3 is TGCGCCAGCGGTCGACAGGGGTTAAACACTGAAGCTTTCTTT.

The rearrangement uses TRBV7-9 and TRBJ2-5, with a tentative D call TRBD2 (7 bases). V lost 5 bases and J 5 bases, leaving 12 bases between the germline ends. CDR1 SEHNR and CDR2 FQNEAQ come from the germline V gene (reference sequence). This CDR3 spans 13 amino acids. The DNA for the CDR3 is TGTGCCAGCAGCCTGGGGGGGCGGGAGACCCAGTACTTC. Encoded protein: CASSLGGRETQYF.